The 2 T cell receptor beta chains listed next were all sequenced from one sample in a study of beta chain features in type 1 diabetes. Study outcomes and limitations: All four CD4+ subsets from Type 1 diabetes patients carried moderately but significantly shorter TCRB CDR3s.

What was sequenced were expressed TCRB transcripts, since all of the isolated RNA had been reverse transcribed. The table came from immunoSEQ multiplex PCR; TCRdb's copy has only in-frame clones and leaves some out. The sample records around 710,000 clones, approximately 13% being singletons. Their target antigens are unknown. The sequenced sample consisted of naive CD4+ T cells from blood. The source of these receptors is a man aged 30-40 years with type 1 diabetes.

In its sample, this clone was seen a few times. The CDR3 here is CASSPRGSGGGEQYF. The CDR3, as DNA: TGTGCCAGCAGCCCCCGGGGTAGCGGGGGGGGCGAGCAGTACTTC. The chain is built from TRBV7-2 and TRBJ2-7, with TRBD2 identical over 11 bases. With 5 bases clipped from V and 6 bases from J, the junction kept 9 bases outside the gene matches. This CDR3 has 15 amino acids. Germline CDR1 and CDR2: SGHTA and FQGNSA.

This clone turned up a few times. The chain has TRBV7-2 and TRBJ1-1; tentative D call: TRBD1 (6 bases). Germline V gene data show CDR1 as SGHTA and CDR2 as FQGNSA. The CDR3 totals 15 residues. Trimming cost V 5 bases and J 0 bases, with 13 bases left between them. The CDR3, as DNA: TGTGCCAGCAGCCCGTTCTGGACAGTGAACACTGAAGCTTTCTTT. It codes for CASSPFWTVNTEAFF.